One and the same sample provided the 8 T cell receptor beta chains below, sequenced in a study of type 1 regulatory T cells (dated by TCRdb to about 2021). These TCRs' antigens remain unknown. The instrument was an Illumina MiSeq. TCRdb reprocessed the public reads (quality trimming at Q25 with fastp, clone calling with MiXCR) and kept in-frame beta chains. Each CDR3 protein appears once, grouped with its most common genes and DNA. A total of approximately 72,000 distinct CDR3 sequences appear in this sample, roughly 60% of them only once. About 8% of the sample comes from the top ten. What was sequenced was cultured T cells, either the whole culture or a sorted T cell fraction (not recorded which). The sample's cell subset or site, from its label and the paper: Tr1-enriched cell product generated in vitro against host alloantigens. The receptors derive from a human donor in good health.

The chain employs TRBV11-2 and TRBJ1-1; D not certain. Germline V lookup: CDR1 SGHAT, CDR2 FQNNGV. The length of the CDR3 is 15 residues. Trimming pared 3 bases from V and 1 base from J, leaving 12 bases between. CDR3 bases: TGTGCCAGCAGCTTCATGGGGTCCGGGAACACTGAAGCTTTCTTT. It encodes CASSFMGSGNTEAFF.

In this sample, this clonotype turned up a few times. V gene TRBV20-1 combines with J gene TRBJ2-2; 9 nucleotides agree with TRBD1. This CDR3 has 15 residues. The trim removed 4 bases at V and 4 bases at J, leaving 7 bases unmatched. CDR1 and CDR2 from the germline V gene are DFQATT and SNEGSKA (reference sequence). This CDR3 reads CSAKGQGVGTGELFF. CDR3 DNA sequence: TGCAGTGCTAAGGGACAGGGTGTCGGCACCGGGGAGCTGTTTTTT.

CDR3 amino acids: CASRDTQGADSPLHF. CDR3 nucleotides: TGCGCCAGCAGAGACACCCAGGGGGCCGACTCACCCCTCCACTTT. This chain links TRBV5-1 with TRBJ1-6, with TRBD1 identical over 8 bases. V dropped 5 bases and J dropped 10; count of bases not matched to a gene: 11. Germline V gives CDR1 SGHRS, CDR2 YFSETQ. The CDR3 sequence is 15 residues long.

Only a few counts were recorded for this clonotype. CDR3 residues: CASSLWGADTQYF. The CDR3 DNA reads TGTGCCAGCAGCTTATGGGGGGCAGATACGCAGTATTTT. The chain is built from TRBV7-2 and TRBJ2-3; maybe TRBD2 (6 bases). Trimming removed 2 bases from V and 4 bases from J, with 7 bases in between. The CDR3 runs to 13 residues. Germline lookup yields CDR1 SGHTA and CDR2 FQGNSA.

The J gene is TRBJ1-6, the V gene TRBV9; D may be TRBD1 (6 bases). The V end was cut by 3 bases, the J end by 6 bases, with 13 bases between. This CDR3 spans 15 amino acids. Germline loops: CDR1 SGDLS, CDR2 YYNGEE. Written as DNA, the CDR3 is TGTGCCAGCAGCGCTTCGACAGGTGGTAATTCACCCCTCCACTTT. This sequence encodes CASSASTGGNSPLHF.

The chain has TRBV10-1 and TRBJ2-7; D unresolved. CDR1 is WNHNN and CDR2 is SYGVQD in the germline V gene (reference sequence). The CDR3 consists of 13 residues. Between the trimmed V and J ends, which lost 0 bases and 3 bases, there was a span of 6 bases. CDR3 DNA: TGCGCCAGCAGTGAGTCCCCTGGCTACGAGCAGTACTTC. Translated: CASSESPGYEQYF.

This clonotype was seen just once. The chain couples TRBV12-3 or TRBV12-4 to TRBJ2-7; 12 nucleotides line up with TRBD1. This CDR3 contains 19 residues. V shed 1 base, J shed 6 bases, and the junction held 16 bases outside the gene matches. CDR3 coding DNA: TGTGCCAGCAGTTTAGTTTCGAAGCTTACTGGGACAGGGGGCGCCGAGCAGTACTTC. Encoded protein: CASSLVSKLTGTGGAEQYF.

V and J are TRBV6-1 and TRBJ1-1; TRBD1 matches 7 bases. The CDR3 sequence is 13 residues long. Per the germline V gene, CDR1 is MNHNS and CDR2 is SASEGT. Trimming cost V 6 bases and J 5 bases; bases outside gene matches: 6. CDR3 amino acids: CASSERGRTEAFF. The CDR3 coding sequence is TGTGCCAGCAGCGAGAGGGGGCGGACTGAAGCTTTCTTT.